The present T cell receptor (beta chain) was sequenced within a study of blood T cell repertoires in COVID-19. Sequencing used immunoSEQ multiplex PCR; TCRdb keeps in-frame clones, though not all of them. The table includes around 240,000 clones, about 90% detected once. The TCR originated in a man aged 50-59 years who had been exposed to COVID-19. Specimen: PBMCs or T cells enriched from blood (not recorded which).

The DNA for the CDR3 is TGTGCCAGCAGTCCAATCCCCGCCGGGACAGGGGATGAAAAACTGTTTTTT. Its translation: CASSPIPAGTGDEKLFF. The chain uses TRBV27 and TRBJ1-4, with 10 bases that match TRBD1. The CDR3 runs 17 residues. Germline V gene sequence: CDR1 MNHEY, CDR2 SMNVEV (reference sequence). V shed 5 bases and J 6 bases; nucleotides not matched to a gene: 12.